These T cell receptor beta chains were read from a single sample in a study of blood T cell repertoires in COVID-19. The method was immunoSEQ multiplex PCR; TCRdb's version includes in-frame clones alone and lacks a portion of them. Among 210,000 or so clones listed, 84% were seen once. The specimen was peripheral blood. The source of these receptors is a woman between 65 and 79 years old with active or convalescent COVID-19. The CDR3 runs from the conserved cysteine through the conserved F or W. The order of the fields is V gene, D gene, clone size, J gene, CDR3 protein, CDR3 DNA. The D gene is left open where the match is weak. Clone size, where shown, is once, few, many, or a class for clones that have expanded.

v_call: TRBV28
d_call: TRBD1
clone_size: .
j_call: TRBJ1-2
cdr3_aa: CASSLSPGQGGYGYTF
cdr3_nt: TGTGCCAGCAGTTTGTCGCCGGGACAGGGGGGCTATGGCTACACCTTC

v_call: TRBV9
d_call: .
clone_size: .
j_call: TRBJ1-1
cdr3_aa: CASSVRQTNTEAFF
cdr3_nt: TGTGCCAGCAGCGTGCGGCAGACGAACACTGAAGCTTTCTTT

v_call: TRBV6-5
d_call: TRBD1
clone_size: .
j_call: TRBJ2-7
cdr3_aa: CASSYEGAGLREQYF
cdr3_nt: TGTGCCAGCAGTTACGAGGGGGCAGGGTTGAGGGAGCAGTACTTC

v_call: TRBV4-1
d_call: .
clone_size: .
j_call: TRBJ2-5
cdr3_aa: CASSQEGLRRGQIETQYF
cdr3_nt: TGCGCCAGCAGCCAAGAGGGTCTTAGGAGGGGACAGATAGAGACCCAGTACTTC

v_call: TRBV18
d_call: .
clone_size: .
j_call: TRBJ1-4
cdr3_aa: CASSAAQGRGEKLFF
cdr3_nt: TGTGCCAGCTCAGCGGCCCAGGGGCGCGGTGAAAAACTGTTTTTT

v_call: TRBV2
d_call: TRBD1
clone_size: .
j_call: TRBJ2-1
cdr3_aa: CASSITRDRALSSYNEQFF
cdr3_nt: TGTGCCAGCAGTATAACCCGGGACAGGGCTTTGAGCTCCTACAATGAGCAGTTCTTC

v_call: TRBV2
d_call: .
clone_size: .
j_call: TRBJ2-1
cdr3_aa: CATLMGFSSRNEQFF
cdr3_nt: TGTGCCACCCTAATGGGGTTTTCTAGCCGGAATGAGCAGTTCTTC

v_call: TRBV2
d_call: TRBD1
clone_size: .
j_call: TRBJ2-1
cdr3_aa: CASRDGTGGRDEQFF
cdr3_nt: TGTGCCAGCAGGGACGGGACAGGGGGACGGGATGAGCAGTTCTTC

v_call: TRBV28
d_call: .
clone_size: once
j_call: TRBJ1-2
cdr3_aa: CASRTGIGGAYGYTF
cdr3_nt: TGTGCCAGCAGAACCGGTATTGGGGGCGCTTATGGCTACACCTTC

v_call: TRBV28
d_call: .
clone_size: .
j_call: TRBJ1-2
cdr3_aa: CASSLGTYGYTF
cdr3_nt: TGTGCCAGCAGTTTGGGGACATATGGCTACACCTTC

v_call: TRBV4-1
d_call: .
clone_size: few
j_call: TRBJ1-6
cdr3_aa: CASSQDPEEAIVAGNSPLHF
cdr3_nt: TGCGCCAGCAGCCAAGATCCGGAGGAGGCCATCGTCGCGGGTAATTCACCCCTCCACTTT

v_call: TRBV24-1
d_call: TRBD2
clone_size: .
j_call: TRBJ2-2
cdr3_aa: CATSDPRLANTGELFF
cdr3_nt: TGTGCCACCAGTGATCCGCGACTAGCTAACACCGGGGAGCTGTTTTTT

v_call: TRBV30
d_call: .
clone_size: .
j_call: TRBJ2-2
cdr3_aa: CAWSVNSPGELFF
cdr3_nt: TGTGCCTGGAGTGTAAACAGTCCGGGGGAGCTGTTTTTT

v_call: TRBV4-1
d_call: TRBD1
clone_size: once
j_call: TRBJ2-7
cdr3_aa: CASSQEGIRDRGRYEQYF
cdr3_nt: TGCGCCAGCAGCCAAGAGGGGATCCGGGACAGGGGCCGCTACGAGCAGTACTTC

v_call: TRBV18
d_call: .
clone_size: once
j_call: TRBJ2-1
cdr3_aa: CASSPAARVEQFF
cdr3_nt: TGTGCCAGCTCACCAGCCGCCCGGGTTGAGCAGTTCTTC

v_call: TRBV7-9
d_call: TRBD2
clone_size: .
j_call: TRBJ2-5
cdr3_aa: CASRPGLAGRETQYF
cdr3_nt: TGTGCCAGCAGGCCTGGACTAGCAGGACGAGAGACCCAGTACTTC

v_call: TRBV5-1
d_call: TRBD2
clone_size: .
j_call: TRBJ2-3
cdr3_aa: CASSNVAGGSADTQYF
cdr3_nt: TGCGCCAGCAGCAACGTAGCGGGAGGGTCGGCAGATACGCAGTATTTT

v_call: TRBV6-5
d_call: TRBD1
clone_size: .
j_call: TRBJ1-4
cdr3_aa: CASSKGGAYEKLFF
cdr3_nt: TGTGCCAGCAGCAAAGGGGGCGCTTATGAAAAACTGTTTTTT

v_call: TRBV2
d_call: .
clone_size: .
j_call: TRBJ2-7
cdr3_aa: CASCRDTYEQYF
cdr3_nt: TGTGCCAGCTGCCGGGACACCTACGAGCAGTACTTC

v_call: TRBV6-5
d_call: TRBD1
clone_size: .
j_call: TRBJ1-6
cdr3_aa: CASTRTGAGSPLHF
cdr3_nt: TGTGCCAGCACCAGAACAGGGGCTGGCTCACCCCTCCACTTT

v_call: TRBV6-6
d_call: .
clone_size: .
j_call: TRBJ1-1
cdr3_aa: CASSYRRNTEAFF
cdr3_nt: TGTGCCAGCAGTTACAGGAGGAACACTGAAGCTTTCTTT

v_call: TRBV14
d_call: .
clone_size: .
j_call: TRBJ1-3
cdr3_aa: CASRPLGDYGNTIYF
cdr3_nt: TGTGCCAGCAGGCCTTTAGGGGATTATGGAAACACCATATATTTT

v_call: TRBV7-3
d_call: TRBD2
clone_size: .
j_call: TRBJ2-3
cdr3_aa: CASSLADRGAGPVDTQYF
cdr3_nt: TGTGCCAGCAGCTTAGCCGACCGAGGAGCGGGACCCGTAGATACGCAGTATTTT

v_call: TRBV4-1
d_call: TRBD2
clone_size: .
j_call: TRBJ2-7
cdr3_aa: CASSQGRLAGAYEQYF
cdr3_nt: TGCGCCAGCAGCCAAGGCCGGCTAGCGGGGGCCTACGAGCAGTACTTC

v_call: TRBV5-1
d_call: TRBD2
clone_size: .
j_call: TRBJ2-7
cdr3_aa: CASSPSRGTNSYEQYF
cdr3_nt: TGCGCCAGCAGCCCGAGCAGAGGGACTAACTCCTACGAGCAGTACTTC

v_call: TRBV9
d_call: TRBD2
clone_size: few
j_call: TRBJ2-5
cdr3_aa: CASSSGLAGWGETQYF
cdr3_nt: TGTGCCAGCAGCAGCGGACTAGCGGGATGGGGTGAGACCCAGTACTTC

v_call: TRBV9
d_call: TRBD2
clone_size: once
j_call: TRBJ2-1
cdr3_aa: CASSVGGLAVSYNEQFF
cdr3_nt: TGTGCCAGCAGCGTGGGGGGACTAGCGGTCTCCTACAATGAGCAGTTCTTC

v_call: TRBV27
d_call: TRBD1
clone_size: .
j_call: TRBJ1-5
cdr3_aa: CASSPGQGNQPQHF
cdr3_nt: TGTGCCAGCAGTCCGGGACAGGGCAATCAGCCCCAGCATTTT

v_call: TRBV18
d_call: .
clone_size: .
j_call: TRBJ2-2
cdr3_aa: CASSPRVGEDTGELFF
cdr3_nt: TGTGCCAGCTCACCACGGGTAGGGGAGGACACCGGGGAGCTGTTTTTT

v_call: TRBV19
d_call: .
clone_size: .
j_call: TRBJ1-4
cdr3_aa: CASSWATGGNEKLFF
cdr3_nt: TGTGCCAGTAGTTGGGCAACGGGGGGTAATGAAAAACTGTTTTTT

v_call: TRBV4-1
d_call: TRBD2
clone_size: few
j_call: TRBJ2-5
cdr3_aa: CASSQVGLGPQETQYF
cdr3_nt: TGCGCCAGCAGCCAAGTGGGACTAGGACCTCAAGAGACCCAGTACTTC

v_call: TRBV29-1
d_call: TRBD2
clone_size: .
j_call: TRBJ2-5
cdr3_aa: CSVEDGGLAGVETQYF
cdr3_nt: TGCAGCGTTGAAGACGGTGGCCTAGCGGGAGTGGAGACCCAGTACTTC

v_call: TRBV30
d_call: .
clone_size: .
j_call: TRBJ2-3
cdr3_aa: CAWSVLGAGTDTQYF
cdr3_nt: TGTGCCTGGAGTGTCCTAGGGGCCGGAACAGATACGCAGTATTTT

v_call: TRBV6-4
d_call: .
clone_size: .
j_call: TRBJ2-1
cdr3_aa: CASSDSTGSKYNEQFF
cdr3_nt: TGTGCCAGCAGTGACTCGACAGGATCAAAATACAATGAGCAGTTCTTC

v_call: TRBV5-6
d_call: .
clone_size: .
j_call: TRBJ1-2
cdr3_aa: CASSFGGGQHYGYTF
cdr3_nt: TGTGCCAGCAGCTTTGGCGGCGGCCAGCACTATGGCTACACCTTC

v_call: TRBV19
d_call: .
clone_size: .
j_call: TRBJ1-2
cdr3_aa: CASSPFGGPYGYTF
cdr3_nt: TGTGCCAGTAGTCCTTTCGGGGGACCGTATGGCTACACCTTC

v_call: TRBV6-6
d_call: .
clone_size: .
j_call: TRBJ1-5
cdr3_aa: CASSYSENQPQHF
cdr3_nt: TGTGCCAGCAGTTACTCGGAGAATCAGCCCCAGCATTTT

v_call: TRBV10-1
d_call: .
clone_size: .
j_call: TRBJ1-5
cdr3_aa: CASSRGRRNQPQHF
cdr3_nt: TGCGCCAGCAGTAGGGGGAGACGCAATCAGCCCCAGCATTTT

v_call: TRBV21-1
d_call: .
clone_size: few
j_call: TRBJ1-1
cdr3_aa: CASSNRRGVHTEAFF
cdr3_nt: TGTGCCAGCAGCAATCGCCGCGGGGTTCACACTGAAGCTTTCTTT

v_call: TRBV20-1
d_call: .
clone_size: .
j_call: TRBJ1-1
cdr3_aa: CSASRRAGEAFF
cdr3_nt: TGCAGTGCTAGTAGGCGGGCAGGAGAAGCTTTCTTT

v_call: TRBV19
d_call: .
clone_size: .
j_call: TRBJ1-5
cdr3_aa: CRDNQPQHF
cdr3_nt: TGTCGAGACAATCAGCCCCAGCATTTT

v_call: TRBV5-5
d_call: .
clone_size: once
j_call: TRBJ1-4
cdr3_aa: CASSLDVRFNEKLFF
cdr3_nt: TGTGCCAGCAGCTTGGATGTGAGGTTTAATGAAAAACTGTTTTTT

v_call: TRBV29-1
d_call: TRBD1
clone_size: .
j_call: TRBJ2-7
cdr3_aa: CSVERDRGGEQYF
cdr3_nt: TGCAGCGTTGAGAGGGACAGGGGAGGCGAGCAGTACTTC

v_call: TRBV7-3
d_call: TRBD1
clone_size: .
j_call: TRBJ2-2
cdr3_aa: CASSPGQGAWAGELFF
cdr3_nt: TGTGCCAGCAGCCCCGGACAGGGGGCCTGGGCCGGGGAGCTGTTTTTT

v_call: TRBV19
d_call: TRBD2
clone_size: .
j_call: TRBJ2-1
cdr3_aa: CASSMRRGTSRNPYSYNEQFF
cdr3_nt: TGTGCCAGTAGTATGCGGAGGGGGACTAGCCGAAATCCTTACTCCTACAATGAGCAGTTCTTC

v_call: TRBV2
d_call: .
clone_size: .
j_call: TRBJ1-5
cdr3_aa: CASSGGEVQPQHF
cdr3_nt: TGTGCCAGCAGTGGAGGGGAGGTTCAGCCCCAGCATTTT

v_call: TRBV28
d_call: TRBD1
clone_size: .
j_call: TRBJ1-1
cdr3_aa: CASSRPGQGHTEAFF
cdr3_nt: TGTGCCAGCAGCCGTCCGGGACAGGGACACACTGAAGCTTTCTTT

v_call: TRBV7-9
d_call: TRBD2
clone_size: .
j_call: TRBJ2-1
cdr3_aa: CASSSPGLAVYLFF
cdr3_nt: TGTGCCAGCAGCTCCCCGGGACTAGCTGTGTATCTGTTCTTC

v_call: TRBV6-2/TRBV6-3
d_call: TRBD2
clone_size: .
j_call: TRBJ2-7
cdr3_aa: CASSYSRTSGTPVEQYF
cdr3_nt: TGTGCCAGCAGTTACTCGCGGACTAGCGGGACCCCCGTGGAGCAGTACTTC

v_call: TRBV24-1
d_call: TRBD2
clone_size: .
j_call: TRBJ2-1
cdr3_aa: CATGVAGGNEQFF
cdr3_nt: TGTGCCACCGGAGTAGCGGGAGGGAATGAGCAGTTCTTC

v_call: TRBV24-1
d_call: .
clone_size: .
j_call: TRBJ2-5
cdr3_aa: CATSDPLETQYF
cdr3_nt: TGTGCCACCAGTGACCCCCTGGAGACCCAGTACTTC

v_call: TRBV9
d_call: TRBD2
clone_size: .
j_call: TRBJ2-1
cdr3_aa: CASSVRTSGGYNEQFF
cdr3_nt: TGTGCCAGCAGCGTACGGACTAGCGGAGGGTACAATGAGCAGTTCTTC

v_call: TRBV27
d_call: .
clone_size: .
j_call: TRBJ2-2
cdr3_aa: CASSKGAGVGTGELFF
cdr3_nt: TGTGCCAGCTCAAAAGGGGCAGGGGTGGGCACCGGGGAGCTGTTTTTT

v_call: TRBV5-1
d_call: .
clone_size: .
j_call: TRBJ1-1
cdr3_aa: CASSRSGYNTEAFF
cdr3_nt: TGCGCCAGCAGCCGGTCAGGGTACAACACTGAAGCTTTCTTT